This T cell receptor beta chain is from a study of glioma-infiltrating T cells. Concerning this clonotype itself: A much larger clone differs from this one at a single base, so this may be a read error.

The iRepertoire nested amplicon-rescue multiplex PCR amplified TCR alpha and beta CDR3s from RNA. Each CDR3 protein gets one entry after TCRdb re-called the multiplex PCR reads with MiXCR. The sample has approximately 400,000 distinct CDR3 sequences; roughly two fifths are singletons. The sequenced sample consisted of glioma tissue, nonneoplastic brain tissue, or PBMCs (not recorded which). This sequence originates from a human donor with low-grade glioma or glioblastoma, undergoing nonglioma brain surgery, or in good health (not recorded which).

Written as DNA, the CDR3 is TGTGCCAGCAGTGAAGCGCAAGGATGTAGCAATCAGCCCCAGCATTTT. Protein: CASSEAQGCSNQPQHF. The chain couples TRBV6-1 to TRBJ1-5, with D uncertain. Between the trimmed V and J ends, which lost 0 bases and 0 bases, there was a span of 9 bases. Per the germline V gene, CDR1 is MNHNS and CDR2 is SASEGT. The CDR3 length is 16 residues.